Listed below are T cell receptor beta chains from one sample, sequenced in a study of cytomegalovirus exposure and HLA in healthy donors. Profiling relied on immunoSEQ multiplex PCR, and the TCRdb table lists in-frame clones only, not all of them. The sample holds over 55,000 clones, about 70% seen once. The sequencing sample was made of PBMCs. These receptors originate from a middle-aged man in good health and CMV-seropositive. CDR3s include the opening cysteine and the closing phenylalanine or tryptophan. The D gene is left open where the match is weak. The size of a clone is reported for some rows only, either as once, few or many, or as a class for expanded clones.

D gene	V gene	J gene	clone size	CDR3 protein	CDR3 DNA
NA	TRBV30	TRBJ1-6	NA	CAWRRDGGLLSPLHF	TGTGCCTGGAGACGGGACGGGGGACTCTTATCACCCCTCCACTTT
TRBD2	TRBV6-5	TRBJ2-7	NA	CASFRTSGSYEQYF	TGTGCCAGCTTTCGGACTAGCGGGTCCTACGAGCAGTACTTC
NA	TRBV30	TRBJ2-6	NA	CAWSVLAGANVLTF	TGTGCCTGGAGTGTTCTAGCTGGGGCCAACGTCCTGACTTTC
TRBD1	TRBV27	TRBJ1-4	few	CASSFSRPGQIGDEKLFF	TGTGCCAGCAGTTTTTCGCGCCCGGGACAGATAGGTGATGAAAAACTGTTTTTT
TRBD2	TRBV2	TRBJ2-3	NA	CASKSGLAVGEDTQYF	TGTGCCAGCAAGTCCGGACTAGCGGTCGGCGAAGATACGCAGTATTTT
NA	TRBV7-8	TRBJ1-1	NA	CASSLGGGTEAFF	TGTGCCAGCAGCTTGGGAGGGGGCACTGAAGCTTTCTTT
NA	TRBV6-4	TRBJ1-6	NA	CASRGLGNSPLHF	TGTGCCAGCAGGGGACTGGGTAATTCACCCCTCCACTTT
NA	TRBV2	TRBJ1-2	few	CASRREGTDGYTF	TGTGCCAGCAGGAGGGAGGGGACGGATGGCTACACCTTC
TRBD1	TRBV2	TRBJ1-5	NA	CASSAGTGGNQPQHF	TGTGCCAGCAGTGCCGGGACAGGTGGAAATCAGCCCCAGCATTTT
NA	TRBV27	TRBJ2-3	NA	CASSLPNGPAGTDTQYF	TGTGCCAGCAGTTTACCGAACGGGCCCGCGGGGACAGATACGCAGTATTTT
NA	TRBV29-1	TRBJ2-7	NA	CSAWDTEYEQYF	TGCAGCGCCTGGGACACCGAGTACGAGCAGTACTTC
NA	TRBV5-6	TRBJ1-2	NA	CATKGLTNYGYTF	TGTGCCACCAAAGGACTAACTAACTATGGCTACACCTTC
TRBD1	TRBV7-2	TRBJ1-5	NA	CASSLAGTGSNQPQHF	TGTGCCAGCAGCTTAGCAGGGACAGGTAGCAATCAGCCCCAGCATTTT
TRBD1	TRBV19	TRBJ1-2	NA	CASSTGQQIPTYGYTF	TGTGCCAGTAGTACGGGACAGCAAATCCCTACATATGGCTACACCTTC
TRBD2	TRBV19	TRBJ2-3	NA	CASSIRSGRGTDTQYF	TGTGCCAGTAGTATCAGGAGCGGGAGGGGAACAGATACGCAGTATTTT
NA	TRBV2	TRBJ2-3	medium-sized	CASRPGEATDTQYF	TGTGCCAGCAGGCCGGGGGAAGCGACAGATACGCAGTATTTT
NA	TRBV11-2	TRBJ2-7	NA	CASSLRGGDEQYF	TGTGCCAGCAGCTTACGGGGCGGGGACGAGCAGTACTTC
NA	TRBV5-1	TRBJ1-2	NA	CASSLTGANYGYTF	TGCGCCAGCAGCTTGACTGGAGCTAACTATGGCTACACCTTC
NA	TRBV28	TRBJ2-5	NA	CASSPSGLRNQETQYF	TGTGCCAGCAGTCCCTCGGGACTGAGAAATCAAGAGACCCAGTACTTC
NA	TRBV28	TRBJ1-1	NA	CATRPGSNTEAFF	TGTGCCACCAGGCCGGGGTCGAACACTGAAGCTTTCTTT
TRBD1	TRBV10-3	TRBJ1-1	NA	CAISELPGGAGKNTEAFF	TGTGCCATCAGTGAGTTGCCAGGGGGCGCCGGGAAGAACACTGAAGCTTTCTTT
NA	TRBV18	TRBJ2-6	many	CASSTGRPISGANVLTF	TGTGCCAGCTCAACGGGAAGGCCGATCTCTGGGGCCAACGTCCTGACTTTC
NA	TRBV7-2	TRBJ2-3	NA	CASSSLRGDTQYF	TGTGCCAGCAGCTCACTCAGGGGAGATACGCAGTATTTT
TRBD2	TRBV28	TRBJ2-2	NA	CASTRLAGAGELFF	TGTGCCAGCACCCGACTAGCGGGAGCCGGGGAGCTGTTTTTT
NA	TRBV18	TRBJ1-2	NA	CASSPEAGAGGYGYTF	TGTGCCAGCTCACCAGAGGCTGGGGCCGGGGGCTATGGCTACACCTTC
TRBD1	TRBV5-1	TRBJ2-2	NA	CASSLSGTGYTGELFF	TGCGCCAGCAGCTTGTCCGGGACAGGGTACACCGGGGAGCTGTTTTTT